Below, one T cell receptor (beta chain) is given with its context. 60 Vbeta and 13 Jbeta primers were used in PCR. The assay was immunoSEQ multiplex PCR, and TCRdb's table has in-frame clones only and misses some. This sample contains over 100,000 clones. J gave up 0 bases and V 0 bases, and 2 bases lay outside the gene matches. This CDR3 comprises 15 residues. CDR1 is SGHVS and CDR2 is FNYEAQ in the germline V gene. The sample originates from a study of cytomegalovirus exposure and HLA in healthy donors. The sequenced sample consisted of PBMCs. This chain uses TRBV7-6 with TRBJ2-7, with 7 nucleotides matching TRBD1. This sequence originates from a man between 40 and 49 years old in good health and CMV-seropositive. This CDR3 reads CASSLATGHSYEQYF. The CDR3 nucleotides are TGTGCCAGCAGCTTAGCGACAGGGCACTCCTACGAGCAGTACTTC.